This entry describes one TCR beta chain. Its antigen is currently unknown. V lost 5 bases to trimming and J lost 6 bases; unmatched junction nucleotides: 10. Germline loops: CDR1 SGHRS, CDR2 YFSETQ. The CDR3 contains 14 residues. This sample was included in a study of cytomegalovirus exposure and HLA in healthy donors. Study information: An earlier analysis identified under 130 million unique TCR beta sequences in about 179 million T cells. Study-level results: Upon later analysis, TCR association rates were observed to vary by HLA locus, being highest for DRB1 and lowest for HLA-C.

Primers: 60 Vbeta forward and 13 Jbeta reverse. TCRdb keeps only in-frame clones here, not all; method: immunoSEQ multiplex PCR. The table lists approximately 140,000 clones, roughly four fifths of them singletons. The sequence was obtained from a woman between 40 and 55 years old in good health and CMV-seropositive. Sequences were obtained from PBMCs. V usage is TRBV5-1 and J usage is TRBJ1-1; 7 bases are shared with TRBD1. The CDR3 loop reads CASRFSTGLAEAFF. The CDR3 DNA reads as TGCGCCAGCAGGTTTTCGACAGGGCTCGCTGAAGCTTTCTTT.